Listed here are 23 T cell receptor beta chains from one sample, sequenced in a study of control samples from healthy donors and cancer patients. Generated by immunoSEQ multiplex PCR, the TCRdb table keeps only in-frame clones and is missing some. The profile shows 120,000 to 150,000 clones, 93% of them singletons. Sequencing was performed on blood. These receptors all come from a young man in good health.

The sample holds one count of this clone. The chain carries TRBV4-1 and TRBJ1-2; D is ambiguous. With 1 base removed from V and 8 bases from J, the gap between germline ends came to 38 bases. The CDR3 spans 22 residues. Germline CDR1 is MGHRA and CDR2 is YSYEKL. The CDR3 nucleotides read TGCGCCAGCAGCCAAGTATGGGCTGAGAGGGTTCCAGGACGTGGACCTTATGACGGCTACACCTTC. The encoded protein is CASSQVWAERVPGRGPYDGYTF.

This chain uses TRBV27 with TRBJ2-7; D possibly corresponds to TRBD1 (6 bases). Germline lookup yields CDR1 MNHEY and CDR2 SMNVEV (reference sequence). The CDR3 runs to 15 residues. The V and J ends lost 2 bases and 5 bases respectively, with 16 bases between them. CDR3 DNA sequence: TGTGCCAGCAGTTTAGGGCCACCACAGGGAAACGAGCAGTACTTC. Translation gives CASSLGPPQGNEQYF.

The CDR3 DNA sequence: TGTGCCAGTGCATGGCGGACGGGTGGGGATCAGCCCCAGCATTTT. Protein product: CASAWRTGGDQPQHF. J is TRBJ1-5 and V is TRBV19; D gene uncertain. CDR1 LNHDA and CDR2 SQIVND come from the germline V gene (reference sequence). The CDR3 loop spans 15 amino acids. V shed 8 bases and J shed 5 bases, with 19 bases lying between them.

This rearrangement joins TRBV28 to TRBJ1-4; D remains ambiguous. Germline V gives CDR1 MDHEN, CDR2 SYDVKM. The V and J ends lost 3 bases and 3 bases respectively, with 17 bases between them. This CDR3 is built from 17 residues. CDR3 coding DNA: TGTGCCAGCAGTTTGAGCTGGATGGACCCGTCTAATGAAAAACTGTTTTTT. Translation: CASSLSWMDPSNEKLFF.

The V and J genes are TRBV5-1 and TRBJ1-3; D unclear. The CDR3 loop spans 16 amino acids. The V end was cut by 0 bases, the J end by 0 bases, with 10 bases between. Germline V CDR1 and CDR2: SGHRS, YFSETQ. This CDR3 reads CASSLVQHSSGNTIYF. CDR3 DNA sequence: TGCGCCAGCAGCTTGGTTCAGCATAGCTCTGGAAACACCATATATTTT. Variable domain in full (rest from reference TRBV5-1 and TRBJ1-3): KAGVTQTPRYLIKTRGQQVTLSCSPISGHRSVSWYQQTPGQGLQFLFEYFSETQRNKGNFPGRFSGRQFSNSRSEMNVSTLELGDSALYLCASSLVQHSSGNTIYFGEGSWLTVV.

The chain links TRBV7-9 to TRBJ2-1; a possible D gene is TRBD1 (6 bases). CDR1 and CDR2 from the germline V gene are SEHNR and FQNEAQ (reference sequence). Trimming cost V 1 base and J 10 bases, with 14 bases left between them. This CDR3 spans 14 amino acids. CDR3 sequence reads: CASSLVLGTGEQFF. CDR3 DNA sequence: TGTGCCAGCAGCTTAGTTCTGGGTACAGGGGAGCAGTTCTTC.

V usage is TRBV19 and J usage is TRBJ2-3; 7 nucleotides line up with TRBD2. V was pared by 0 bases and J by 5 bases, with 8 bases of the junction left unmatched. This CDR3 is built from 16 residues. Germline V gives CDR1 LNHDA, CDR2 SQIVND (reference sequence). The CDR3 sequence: CASSIDVTGGRDTQYF. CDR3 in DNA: TGTGCCAGTAGTATAGATGTGACGGGAGGTAGAGATACGCAGTATTTT.

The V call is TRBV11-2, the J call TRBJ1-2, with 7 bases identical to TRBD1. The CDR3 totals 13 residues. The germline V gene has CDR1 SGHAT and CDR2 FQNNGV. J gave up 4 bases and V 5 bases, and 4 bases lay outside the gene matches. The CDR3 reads CASSPRGPYGYTF. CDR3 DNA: TGTGCCAGCAGCCCGAGGGGGCCCTATGGCTACACCTTC.

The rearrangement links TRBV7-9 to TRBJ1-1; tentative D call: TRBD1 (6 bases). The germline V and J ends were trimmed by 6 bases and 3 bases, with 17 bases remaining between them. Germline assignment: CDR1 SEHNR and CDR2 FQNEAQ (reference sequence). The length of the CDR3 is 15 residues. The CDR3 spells CASSSTGHRDTEAFF. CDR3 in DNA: TGTGCCAGCAGTTCCACCGGGCACAGGGACACTGAAGCTTTCTTT. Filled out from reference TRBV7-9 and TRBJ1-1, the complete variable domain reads DTGVSQNPRHKITKRGQNVTFRCDPISEHNRLYWYRQTLGQGPEFLTYFQNEAQLEKSRLLSDRFSAERPKGSFSTLEIQRTEQGDSAMYLCASSSTGHRDTEAFFGQGTRLTVV.

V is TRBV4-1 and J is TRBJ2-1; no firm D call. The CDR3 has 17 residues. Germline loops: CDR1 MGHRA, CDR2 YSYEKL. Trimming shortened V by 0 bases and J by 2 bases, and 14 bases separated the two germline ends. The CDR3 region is CASSQDSSRNPYNEQFF. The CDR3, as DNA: TGCGCCAGCAGCCAAGATAGTTCGCGGAACCCCTACAATGAGCAGTTCTTC.

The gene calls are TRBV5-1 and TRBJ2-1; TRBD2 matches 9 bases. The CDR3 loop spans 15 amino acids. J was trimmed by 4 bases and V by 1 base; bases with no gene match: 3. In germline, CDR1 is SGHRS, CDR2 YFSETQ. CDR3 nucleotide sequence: TGCGCCAGCAGCTTGTCTAGCGGGGAGTACAATGAGCAGTTCTTC. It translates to CASSLSSGEYNEQFF.

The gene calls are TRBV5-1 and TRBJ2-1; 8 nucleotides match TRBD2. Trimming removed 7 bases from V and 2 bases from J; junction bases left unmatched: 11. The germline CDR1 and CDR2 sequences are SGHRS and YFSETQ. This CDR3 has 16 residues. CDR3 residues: CASRDSLAETYNEQFF. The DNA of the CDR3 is TGCGCCAGCCGCGACTCACTAGCGGAAACCTACAATGAGCAGTTCTTC.

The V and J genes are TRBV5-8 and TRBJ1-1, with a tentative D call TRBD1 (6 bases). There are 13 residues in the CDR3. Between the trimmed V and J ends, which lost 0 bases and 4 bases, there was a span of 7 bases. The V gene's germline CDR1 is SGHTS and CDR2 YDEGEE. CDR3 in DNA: TGTGCCAGCAGCTTGGTGGGGGCCACTGAAGCTTTCTTT. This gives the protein CASSLVGATEAFF. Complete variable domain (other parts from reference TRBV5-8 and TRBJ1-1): EAGVTQSPTHLIKTRGQQATLRCSPISGHTSVYWYQQALGLGLQFLLWYDEGEERNRGNFPPRFSGRQFPNYSSELNVNALELEDSALYLCASSLVGATEAFFGQGTRLTVV.

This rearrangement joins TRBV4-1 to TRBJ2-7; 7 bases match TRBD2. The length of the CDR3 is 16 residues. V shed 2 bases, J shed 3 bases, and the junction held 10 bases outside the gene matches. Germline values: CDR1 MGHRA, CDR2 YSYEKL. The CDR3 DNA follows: TGCGCCAGCAGCCAAAAATACGGACTAGTGGGCTACGAGCAGTACTTC. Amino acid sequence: CASSQKYGLVGYEQYF.

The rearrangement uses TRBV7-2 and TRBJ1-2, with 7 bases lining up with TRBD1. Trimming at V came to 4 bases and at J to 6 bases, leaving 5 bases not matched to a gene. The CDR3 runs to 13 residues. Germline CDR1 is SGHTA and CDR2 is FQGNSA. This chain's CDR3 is CASSSQGGDGYTF. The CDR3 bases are TGTGCCAGCAGCTCTCAGGGGGGCGATGGCTACACCTTC.

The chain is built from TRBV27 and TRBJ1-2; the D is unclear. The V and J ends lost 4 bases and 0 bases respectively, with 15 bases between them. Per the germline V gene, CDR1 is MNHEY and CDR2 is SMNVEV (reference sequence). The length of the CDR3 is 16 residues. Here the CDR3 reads CASSSYSNRANYGYTF. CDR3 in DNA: TGTGCCAGCAGTTCGTATTCTAACCGGGCTAACTATGGCTACACCTTC.

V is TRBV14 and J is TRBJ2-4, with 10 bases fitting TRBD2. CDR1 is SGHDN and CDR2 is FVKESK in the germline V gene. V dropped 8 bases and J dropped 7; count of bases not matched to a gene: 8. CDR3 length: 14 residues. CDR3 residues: CASAEGLAINIQYF. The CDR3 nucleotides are TGTGCCAGCGCCGAGGGACTAGCGATCAACATTCAGTACTTC.

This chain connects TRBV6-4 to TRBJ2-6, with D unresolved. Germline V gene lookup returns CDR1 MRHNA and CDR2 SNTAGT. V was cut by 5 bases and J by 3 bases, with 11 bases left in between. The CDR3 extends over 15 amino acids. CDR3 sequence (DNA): TGTGCCAGCAGTCCCTTGGGGTATGGGGCCAACGTCCTGACTTTC. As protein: CASSPLGYGANVLTF.

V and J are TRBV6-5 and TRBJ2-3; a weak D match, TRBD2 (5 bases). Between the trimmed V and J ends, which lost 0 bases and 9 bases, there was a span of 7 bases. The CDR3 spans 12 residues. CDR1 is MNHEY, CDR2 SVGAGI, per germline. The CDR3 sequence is CASSYSGKTQYF. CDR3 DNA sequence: TGTGCCAGCAGTTACTCCGGGAAAACGCAGTATTTT.

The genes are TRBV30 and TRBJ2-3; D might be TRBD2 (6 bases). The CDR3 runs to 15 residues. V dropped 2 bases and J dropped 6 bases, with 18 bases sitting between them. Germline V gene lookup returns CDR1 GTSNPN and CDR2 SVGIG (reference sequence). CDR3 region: CAWSWGAGLTDTQYF. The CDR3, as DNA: TGTGCCTGGAGTTGGGGAGCGGGCCTGACGGATACGCAGTATTTT.

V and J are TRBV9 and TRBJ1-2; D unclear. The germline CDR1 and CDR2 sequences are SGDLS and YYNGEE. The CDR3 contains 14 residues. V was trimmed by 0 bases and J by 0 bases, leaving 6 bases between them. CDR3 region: CASSVDRTNYGYTF. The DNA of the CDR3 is TGTGCCAGCAGCGTAGACAGAACTAACTATGGCTACACCTTC.

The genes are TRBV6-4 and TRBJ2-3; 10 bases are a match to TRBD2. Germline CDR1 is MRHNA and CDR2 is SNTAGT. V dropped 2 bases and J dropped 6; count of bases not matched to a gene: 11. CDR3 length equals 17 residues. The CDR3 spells CASSDTITAGGIDTQYF. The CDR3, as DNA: TGTGCCAGCAGTGACACCATAACAGCGGGAGGGATTGATACGCAGTATTTT.

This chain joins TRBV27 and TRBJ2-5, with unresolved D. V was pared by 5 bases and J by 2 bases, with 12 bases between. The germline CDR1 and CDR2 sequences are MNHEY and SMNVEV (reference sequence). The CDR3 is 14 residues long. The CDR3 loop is CASSDIYSQETQYF. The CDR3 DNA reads TGTGCCAGCAGTGACATTTACAGTCAAGAGACCCAGTACTTC.